The 22 T cell receptor beta chains presented below share a single source sample, sequenced in a study of blood T cell repertoires in COVID-19. Here immunoSEQ multiplex PCR was the method, and the copy in TCRdb shows in-frame clones only, minus some. Of fewer than 110,000 clones in the sample, roughly 87% are singletons; the top ten hold 17%. Sequencing input: peripheral blood. These receptors were taken from an elderly woman in a cohort sampled during active COVID-19.

This clone was seen once. The gene calls are TRBV29-1 and TRBJ2-2; 7 nucleotides match TRBD2. CDR3 length: 15 residues. Looked up from germline, CDR1 is SQVTM and CDR2 is ANQGSEA. The trim removed 3 bases at V and 3 bases at J, leaving 7 bases unmatched. CDR3 region: CSVESRGGDTGELFF. In DNA, the CDR3 is TGCAGCGTTGAGTCTCGGGGAGGGGACACCGGGGAGCTGTTTTTT.

The chain is built from TRBV5-6 and TRBJ2-7; perhaps TRBD2 as D (6 bases). Deletions cut 5 bases from V and 7 bases from J, with 16 bases between. The CDR3 is 13 residues long. From germline, CDR1 is SGHDT and CDR2 YYEEEE. CDR3 sequence: CASRRDSGEEQYF. CDR3 in DNA: TGTGCCAGCAGACGGGACTCCGGGGAGGAGCAGTACTTC. Full variable domain (missing parts from reference TRBV5-6 and TRBJ2-7): DAGVTQSPTHLIKTRGQQVTLRCSPKSGHDTVSWYQQALGQGPQFIFQYYEEEERQRGNFPDRFSGHQFPNYSSELNVNALLLGDSALYLCASRRDSGEEQYFGPGTRLTVT.

The chain has TRBV19 and TRBJ1-2, with 7 positions matching TRBD1. This CDR3 is 17 amino acids long. Germline V CDR1 and CDR2: LNHDA, SQIVND (reference sequence). V was clipped by 7 bases and J by 1 base; unmatched bases: 15. The CDR3 coding sequence is TGTGCCAGTAACAGTTTGTGGGGGACAGACATTAACTATGGCTACACCTTC. Its translation is CASNSLWGTDINYGYTF.

The chain combines TRBV3-1 (or the pseudogene TRBV3-2) with TRBJ2-7; TRBD2 agrees at 7 bases. This CDR3 is built from 16 residues. J lost 6 bases, V lost 4 bases, and 15 bases had no gene match. From germline, CDR1 is LGHDT and CDR2 YNNKEL (reference sequence). CDR3 protein: CASSPLRDYPGGEQYF. CDR3 sequence (DNA): TGTGCCAGCAGCCCACTGAGGGACTACCCGGGAGGCGAGCAGTACTTC.

The chain combines TRBV12-5 with TRBJ2-1; 10 bases are a match to TRBD2. The CDR3 is made up of 17 amino acids. CDR1 is LGHNT, CDR2 FRNRAP, per germline. With V trimmed by 5 bases and J by 3 bases, 10 bases remained unmatched. The DNA of the CDR3 is TGTGCTAGTGGTCGCCGCACCGGGACTAGCGACTACAATGAGCAGTTCTTC. This codes for CASGRRTGTSDYNEQFF.

This clone was observed once. The chain links TRBV3-1 (or the pseudogene TRBV3-2) to TRBJ1-6; maybe TRBD1 (6 bases). This CDR3 spans 16 amino acids. The V end lost 3 bases, the J end lost 9 bases, and 18 bases lay between the germline ends. Germline loops: CDR1 LGHDT, CDR2 YNNKEL (reference sequence). CDR3 coding DNA: TGTGCCAGCAGCCAGGGCCGCGGGGGGGCGGTTTCACCCCTCCACTTT. This gives the protein CASSQGRGGAVSPLHF.

V is TRBV28 and J is TRBJ2-1, with D unclear. V gave up 5 bases and J gave up 5 bases, with 7 bases separating them. Germline CDR1 reads MDHEN; CDR2 reads SYDVKM. The length of the CDR3 is 12 residues. CDR3 protein: CASSPRDNEQFF. DNA of the CDR3: TGTGCCAGCAGTCCCCGGGACAATGAGCAGTTCTTC.

V gene TRBV10-3 combines with J gene TRBJ2-3, with 8 bases that match TRBD2. Germline V lookup: CDR1 ENHRY, CDR2 SYGVKD. There are 16 residues in the CDR3. The V segment lost 0 bases and the J segment 3 bases; nucleotides outside the gene matches: 5. CDR3 protein: CAISESRGGATDTQYF. The CDR3 DNA is TGTGCCATCAGTGAGTCCCGGGGGGGCGCAACAGATACGCAGTATTTT.

Here the CDR3 reads CASSGDRGTNSPLHF. CDR3 sequence (DNA): TGTGCCAGCAGTGGGGACAGAGGGACTAATTCACCCCTCCACTTT. The chain joins TRBV2 to TRBJ1-6; 7 positions agree with TRBD1. Germline V gene sequence: CDR1 SNHLY, CDR2 FYNNEI. CDR3 length: 15 residues. Trimming took 4 bases from V and 6 from J; bases not matched to a gene: 6.

The chain recombines TRBV6-5 with TRBJ2-1, with a possible D match to TRBD1 (6 bases). The germline V gene has CDR1 MNHEY and CDR2 SVGAGI. This CDR3 region has 14 residues. V was trimmed by 6 bases and J by 7 bases, leaving 16 bases between them. CDR3 sequence (DNA): TGTGCCAGCAGCCTTGTGACAGGACAGAATGAGCAGTTCTTC. Translation: CASSLVTGQNEQFF.

CDR3 region: CASSLYSISGNTIYF. CDR3 bases: TGCGCCAGCAGCTTGTACAGCATCTCTGGAAACACCATATATTTT. The chain uses TRBV5-1 and TRBJ1-3; D ambiguous. CDR1 and CDR2 (germline): SGHRS, YFSETQ. The CDR3 covers 15 residues. The germline V and J ends were trimmed by 1 base and 0 bases, with 8 bases remaining between them. The variable domain in full, completed from reference TRBV5-1 and TRBJ1-3, reads KAGVTQTPRYLIKTRGQQVTLSCSPISGHRSVSWYQQTPGQGLQFLFEYFSETQRNKGNFPGRFSGRQFSNSRSEMNVSTLELGDSALYLCASSLYSISGNTIYFGEGSWLTVV.

This clone was detected only once. The V gene is TRBV11-2, the J gene TRBJ2-1; D possibly corresponds to TRBD1 (6 bases). The CDR3 sequence is 17 residues long. Germline V CDR1 and CDR2: SGHAT, FQNNGV. Between the trimmed V and J ends, which lost 5 bases and 0 bases, there was a span of 17 bases. Written as DNA, the CDR3 is TGTGCCAGCAGCCCCACGACAGGTTTTAGCTCCTACAATGAGCAGTTCTTC. It is translated as CASSPTTGFSSYNEQFF.

This chain joins TRBV27 and TRBJ2-2; unclear D gene. The CDR3 is 15 residues long. The germline V and J ends were trimmed by 0 bases and 3 bases, with 8 bases remaining between them. Germline assignment: CDR1 MNHEY and CDR2 SMNVEV (reference sequence). The CDR3 here is CASSLSNSYTGELFF. The CDR3 DNA sequence: TGTGCCAGCAGTTTATCGAACAGCTACACCGGGGAGCTGTTTTTT.

The chain is built from TRBV5-4 and TRBJ2-7, with 8 bases that match TRBD1. The germline V gene encodes CDR1 SGHNT and CDR2 YYREEE (reference sequence). Trimming removed 2 bases from V and 1 base from J; junction bases left unmatched: 5. The CDR3 runs 15 residues. The CDR3, as DNA: TGTGCCAGCAGCTTCGGACAGGGTGGGTCCTACGAGCAGTACTTC. It translates to CASSFGQGGSYEQYF.

CDR3 sequence: CATSRDRDYEQYF. CDR3 nucleotides: TGTGCCACCAGCAGAGATCGCGACTACGAGCAGTACTTC. The chain employs TRBV15 and TRBJ2-7; no clear D gene. This CDR3 comprises 13 residues. CDR1 and CDR2 (germline): LNHNV, YYDKDF (reference sequence). V was cut by 0 bases and J by 3 bases, with 6 bases left in between.

The chain has TRBV3-1 (or the pseudogene TRBV3-2) and TRBJ1-2; a weak D match, TRBD1 (5 bases). The CDR3 contains 12 residues. Germline V gene data show CDR1 as LGHDT and CDR2 as YNNKEL (reference sequence). Trimming pared 4 bases from V and 7 bases from J, leaving 10 bases between. DNA for the CDR3: TGTGCCAGCAGCCTCCCAGGGTTTGGCTACACCTTC. This codes for CASSLPGFGYTF.

The chain joins TRBV3-1 (or the pseudogene TRBV3-2) to TRBJ1-1; no reliable D call. The CDR3 is made up of 14 amino acids. CDR1 is LGHDT, CDR2 YNNKEL, per germline (reference sequence). V was clipped by 2 bases and J by 4 bases, with 11 bases between them. DNA for the CDR3: TGTGCCAGCAGCCAACGCGGAGGTGGCACTGAAGCTTTCTTT. This sequence encodes CASSQRGGGTEAFF.

The chain links TRBV15 to TRBJ2-3; D is possibly TRBD2 (6 bases). Germline CDR1 is LNHNV and CDR2 is YYDKDF (reference sequence). CDR3 length equals 16 residues. V shed 3 bases and J shed 6 bases, with 19 bases lying between them. The CDR3 spells CATSRGTGGSTDTQYF. CDR3 sequence (DNA): TGTGCCACCAGCAGGGGGACTGGAGGGTCCACTGATACGCAGTATTTT.

This clone was seen just once. The chain recombines TRBV3-1 (or the pseudogene TRBV3-2) with TRBJ2-2; D gene ambiguous. V was cut by 4 bases and J by 6 bases, with 12 bases left in between. Germline CDR1 LGHDT, CDR2 YNNKEL (reference sequence). The length of the CDR3 is 14 residues. The DNA for the CDR3 is TGTGCCAGCAGCCCCCTTTTCGTCCCCGGGGAGCTGTTTTTT. Translated, it gives CASSPLFVPGELFF.

This clone was observed a few times. The genes are TRBV6-1 and TRBJ1-1; D is uncertain. V was shortened by 2 bases and J by 0 bases, with 10 bases between the two germline ends. Germline CDR1 MNHNS, CDR2 SASEGT. This CDR3 comprises 15 residues. CDR3: CASSEWAPVNTEAFF. Here the CDR3 DNA reads TGTGCCAGCAGTGAATGGGCTCCGGTGAACACTGAAGCTTTCTTT.

In DNA, the CDR3 is TGTGCCAGCAGCCAAACTAGCGGGGGCCGGGGGGCCTACGAGCAGTACTTC. This gives the protein CASSQTSGGRGAYEQYF. This sequence joins TRBV3-1 (or the pseudogene TRBV3-2) and TRBJ2-7, with 11 bases matching TRBD2. Per germline, CDR1 LGHDT and CDR2 YNNKEL (reference sequence). The CDR3 is 17 residues long. The trim removed 2 bases at V and 2 bases at J, leaving 8 bases unmatched.

This chain connects TRBV6-1 to TRBJ2-2; D gene unclear. The CDR3 is made up of 15 amino acids. Germline V gene data show CDR1 as MNHNS and CDR2 as SASEGT. The ends were cut back, 1 base at V and 6 bases at J, with 12 bases in the middle. CDR3 residues: CASSEESLAAGELFF. The DNA of the CDR3 is TGTGCCAGCAGTGAAGAATCCCTGGCAGCCGGGGAGCTGTTTTTT.